The 31 T cell receptor beta chains given below trace back to one sample, sequenced in a study of CD8 T cells in Susac syndrome. RNA in amounts of roughly 0.5 to 1 ug was reverse transcribed with random hexamers. TCRdb reprocessed the immunoSEQ multiplex PCR reads with MiXCR, giving one entry per CDR3 protein. The sample includes around 140,000 distinct CDR3 sequences, about 95% of them seen just once. The sample comprised CD4+ T cells from PBMCs. Source of these receptors: a human donor with multiple sclerosis.

The gene calls are TRBV20-1 and TRBJ1-2; no clear D. Per germline, CDR1 DFQATT and CDR2 SNEGSKA (reference sequence). This CDR3 contains 14 residues. Trimming pared 3 bases from V and 1 base from J, leaving 12 bases between. CDR3 residues: CSASERIINYGYTF. The CDR3 nucleotides are TGCAGTGCTAGTGAGCGGATCATTAACTATGGCTACACCTTC.

This rearrangement joins TRBV20-1 to TRBJ1-1; 10 positions agree with TRBD1. V shed 5 bases, J shed 1 base, and the junction held 10 bases outside the gene matches. Germline V CDR1 and CDR2: DFQATT, SNEGSKA (reference sequence). The CDR3 has 16 residues. CDR3 sequence (DNA): TGCAGTGCTCCCCGGGACAGGGGTGGGCGGAACACTGAAGCTTTCTTT. This translates into CSAPRDRGGRNTEAFF.

In this sample, this clonotype turned up once. The chain couples TRBV20-1 to TRBJ2-5; the D gene is possibly TRBD2 (6 bases). The ends were cut back, 6 bases at V and 2 bases at J, with 19 bases in the middle. This CDR3 comprises 15 residues. Germline-derived CDR1 and CDR2 are DFQATT and SNEGSKA (reference sequence). The CDR3 DNA sequence: TGCAGTGCCCCGGGTGGACTATGGGCTCAAGAGACCCAGTACTTC. The encoded protein is CSAPGGLWAQETQYF.

The V call is TRBV20-1, the J call TRBJ2-1; D unresolved. Germline values: CDR1 DFQATT, CDR2 SNEGSKA (reference sequence). The CDR3 runs 10 residues. V lost 5 bases and J lost 5, with 4 bases in between. The CDR3 region is CSAEDNEQFF. As DNA, the CDR3 is TGCAGTGCTGAGGACAATGAGCAGTTCTTC.

V gene TRBV11-2 combines with J gene TRBJ2-5; tentative D call: TRBD1 (6 bases). This CDR3 has 15 amino acids. CDR1 is SGHAT and CDR2 is FQNNGV in the germline V gene. V gave up 1 base and J gave up 5 bases, with 14 bases separating them. CDR3 amino acids: CASSLGTASGETQYF. The CDR3 coding sequence is TGTGCCAGCAGCTTAGGGACAGCCTCCGGGGAGACCCAGTACTTC.

This clonotype was seen a single time. V and J are TRBV5-1 and TRBJ2-3; D is undetermined. The CDR3 has 15 amino acids. V was pared by 2 bases and J by 1 base, with 11 bases between. The germline V gene has CDR1 SGHRS and CDR2 YFSETQ. CDR3 sequence: CASSLNPTGTDTQYF. The CDR3, as DNA: TGCGCCAGCAGCTTAAACCCTACTGGCACAGATACGCAGTATTTT.

V gene TRBV7-9 combines with J gene TRBJ2-3; 11 positions agree with TRBD2. Germline V gene data show CDR1 as SEHNR and CDR2 as FQNEAQ (reference sequence). The CDR3 has 15 residues. V was pared by 5 bases and J by 3 bases, with 4 bases of the junction left unmatched. In DNA form, the CDR3 reads TGTGCCAGCAGCGCCGCTAGCGGGGGGACAGATACGCAGTATTTT. It translates to CASSAASGGTDTQYF.

The CDR3 is CSAETGSVTEAFF. In DNA form, the CDR3 reads TGCAGTGCGGAGACAGGGTCAGTCACTGAAGCTTTCTTT. The chain joins TRBV20-1 to TRBJ1-1, with 7 bases identical to TRBD1. This CDR3 has 13 amino acids. V gave up 6 bases and J gave up 4 bases; unmatched junction bases: 8. CDR1 is DFQATT, CDR2 SNEGSKA, per germline (reference sequence).

The chain recombines TRBV28 with TRBJ1-2, with D unclear. V lost 7 bases and J 1 base, leaving 7 bases between the germline ends. Germline values: CDR1 MDHEN, CDR2 SYDVKM. This CDR3 is 12 amino acids long. The CDR3 is CASTERNYGYTF. The CDR3 coding sequence is TGTGCCAGCACTGAGCGTAACTATGGCTACACCTTC.

The chain carries TRBV27 and TRBJ1-1, with 8 nucleotides matching TRBD1. The V segment lost 5 bases and the J segment 0 bases; nucleotides outside the gene matches: 8. This CDR3 has 16 residues. The germline gives CDR1 MNHEY, CDR2 SMNVEV (reference sequence). CDR3: CASSLRRQGMNTEAFF. In DNA form, the CDR3 reads TGTGCCAGCAGTCTACGCCGACAGGGGATGAACACTGAAGCTTTCTTT.

The genes are TRBV20-1 and TRBJ2-3; TRBD1 matches 7 bases. Germline V lookup: CDR1 DFQATT, CDR2 SNEGSKA (reference sequence). The CDR3 length is 14 residues. Germline trimming cut 6 bases from V and 2 bases from J; bases unmatched to any gene: 8. CDR3 sequence (DNA): TGCAGTGCGAGGCCAGGGGGTCCCACAGATACGCAGTATTTT. Translated, it gives CSARPGGPTDTQYF.

This clonotype was counted only a few times. The chain carries TRBV4-2 and TRBJ2-5; 8 bases line up with TRBD2. Trimming removed 2 bases from V and 5 bases from J; junction bases left unmatched: 7. The CDR3 extends over 15 amino acids. From germline, CDR1 is LGHNA and CDR2 YNFKEQ. The CDR3 nucleotides are TGTGCCAGCAGCCAAAGTAGAGCGGGAGACGAGACCCAGTACTTC. Translating it yields CASSQSRAGDETQYF.

This chain connects TRBV15 to TRBJ2-1, with D unresolved. The V gene's germline CDR1 is LNHNV and CDR2 YYDKDF (reference sequence). The CDR3 spans 16 residues. The germline V and J ends were trimmed by 1 base and 4 bases, with 14 bases remaining between them. DNA of the CDR3: TGTGCCACCAGCAGAGGAGTGGGCAGGTCGTACAATGAGCAGTTCTTC. This sequence encodes CATSRGVGRSYNEQFF.

The genes are TRBV20-1 and TRBJ2-1, with 9 bases fitting TRBD2. J lost 7 bases, V lost 5 bases, and 9 bases had no gene match. The CDR3 consists of 14 residues. The germline V gene has CDR1 DFQATT and CDR2 SNEGSKA (reference sequence). The CDR3 DNA is TGCAGTGCTCGATCTGGCCTAGCGGGAAATGAGCAGTTCTTC. Its protein product is CSARSGLAGNEQFF.

This chain connects TRBV7-3 to TRBJ1-6, with TRBD1 matching 7 bases. J lost 10 bases, V lost 5 bases, and 11 bases had no gene match. CDR1 is SGHTA, CDR2 FQGTGA, per germline. This CDR3 is 15 amino acids long. This CDR3 reads CASSLSPGQRSPLHF. The CDR3 DNA reads as TGTGCCAGCAGCCTCTCACCGGGACAGAGGTCACCCCTCCACTTT. The whole variable domain, remainder taken from reference TRBV7-3 and TRBJ1-6, is GAGVSQTPSNKVTEKGKYVELRCDPISGHTALYWYRQSLGQGPEFLIYFQGTGAADDSGLPNDRFFAVRPEGSVSTLKIQRTERGDSAVYLCASSLSPGQRSPLHFGNGTRLTVT.

The rearrangement joins TRBV7-9 to TRBJ2-4, with D perhaps TRBD1 (6 bases). The V end lost 5 bases, the J end lost 0 bases, and 14 bases lay between the germline ends. CDR3 size: 16 residues. Looked up from germline, CDR1 is SEHNR and CDR2 is FQNEAQ (reference sequence). The CDR3 protein is CASSTYRALAKNIQYF. As DNA, the CDR3 is TGTGCCAGCAGCACCTACAGGGCACTAGCCAAAAACATTCAGTACTTC.

V is TRBV3-1 and J is TRBJ2-7; D may match TRBD1 or TRBD2 (5 bases each). V was shortened by 4 bases and J by 4 bases, with 17 bases between the two germline ends. Germline V CDR1 and CDR2: LGHDT, YNNKEL (reference sequence). The CDR3 length is 15 residues. DNA for the CDR3: TGTGCCAGCAGCCGCGTATCTGGGGGTGTTTACGAGCAGTACTTC. This codes for CASSRVSGGVYEQYF.

The chain is built from TRBV3-1 and TRBJ2-7, with 9 nucleotides matching TRBD2. V gave up 4 bases and J gave up 6 bases; unmatched junction bases: 4. Germline V CDR1 and CDR2: LGHDT, YNNKEL (reference sequence). CDR3 length: 13 residues. CDR3 DNA: TGTGCCAGCAGCCGCGGGGGGGTCGTCGAGCAGTACTTC. As protein: CASSRGGVVEQYF.

The V gene is TRBV18, the J gene TRBJ1-3; D is uncertain. CDR3 size: 16 residues. V gave up 3 bases and J gave up 0 bases, with 12 bases separating them. Germline V gene sequence: CDR1 KGHSH, CDR2 LQKENI. CDR3 nucleotide sequence: TGTGCCAGCTCACCGCTACCTAAGAGCTCTGGAAACACCATATATTTT. It codes for CASSPLPKSSGNTIYF.

J is TRBJ2-4 and V is TRBV5-6, with TRBD1 as a possible D gene (6 bases). V was pared by 0 bases and J by 7 bases, with 14 bases between. Germline assignment: CDR1 SGHDT and CDR2 YYEEEE. This CDR3 has 15 residues. CDR3 amino acids: CASSLDVTGENIQYF. The CDR3 bases are TGTGCCAGCAGCTTGGACGTGACAGGAGAGAACATTCAGTACTTC.

The chain recombines TRBV27 with TRBJ1-1, with D tentatively TRBD1 (6 bases). The CDR3 contains 16 residues. Germline V gene data show CDR1 as MNHEY and CDR2 as SMNVEV (reference sequence). Trimming pared 7 bases from V and 0 bases from J, leaving 18 bases between. CDR3 protein: CASNLRPNRVNTEAFF. The DNA of the CDR3 is TGTGCCAGCAACTTACGACCGAACAGGGTGAACACTGAAGCTTTCTTT.

This clonotype was found once. The chain recombines TRBV7-6 with TRBJ1-2; D unclear. Trimming pared 5 bases from V and 7 bases from J, leaving 11 bases between. The CDR3 runs 12 residues. CDR1 and CDR2 from the germline V gene are SGHVS and FNYEAQ. The CDR3, as DNA: TGTGCCAGCAGCACCGGGGAAGGTGGCTACACCTTC. Protein: CASSTGEGGYTF.

J is TRBJ2-1 and V is TRBV11-3, with 7 nucleotides matching TRBD2. V was clipped by 1 base and J by 9 bases; unmatched bases: 12. CDR1 and CDR2 (germline): SGHNT, YENEEA. This CDR3 has 16 residues. CDR3 protein: CASSLGDGRPHPEQFF. The CDR3 region has the DNA TGTGCCAGCAGCTTAGGCGACGGGAGGCCCCACCCTGAGCAGTTCTTC. Combining the CDR3 with reference TRBV11-3 and TRBJ2-1 gives the whole variable domain EAGVVQSPRYKIIEKKQPVAFWCNPISGHNTLYWYLQNLGQGPELLIRYENEEAVDDSQLPKDRFSAERLKGVDSTLKIQPAELGDSAVYLCASSLGDGRPHPEQFFGPGTRLTVL.

The V gene is TRBV12-3 or TRBV12-4, the J gene TRBJ2-7; 7 nucleotides match TRBD2. The J segment lost 1 base and the V segment lost 5 bases, leaving 11 bases of the junction unmatched. The CDR3 totals 16 residues. The CDR3 is CASSPSTASGSYEQYF. The CDR3 DNA reads TGTGCCAGCAGTCCCTCAACGGCTAGCGGTTCCTACGAGCAGTACTTC.

The CDR3 loop is CAWTTFGNTEAFF. The DNA for the CDR3 is TGTGCCTGGACAACTTTCGGGAACACTGAAGCTTTCTTT. The chain joins TRBV30 to TRBJ1-1; D not resolved. This CDR3 has 13 amino acids. Trimming removed 4 bases from V and 1 base from J, with 10 bases in between. Germline CDR1 GTSNPN, CDR2 SVGIG (reference sequence).

V and J are TRBV5-1 and TRBJ2-3; D gene unclear. Trimming pared 5 bases from V and 6 bases from J, leaving 10 bases between. Germline CDR1 reads SGHRS; CDR2 reads YFSETQ. This CDR3 comprises 12 residues. In nucleotides, the CDR3 is TGCGCCAGCAGTTCTCGCGGTGATACGCAGTATTTT. Protein sequence: CASSSRGDTQYF.

The J gene is TRBJ2-7, the V gene TRBV20-1; no clear D gene. Per germline, CDR1 DFQATT and CDR2 SNEGSKA (reference sequence). V shed 1 base and J shed 3 bases, with 16 bases lying between them. The CDR3 sequence is 15 residues long. CDR3 in amino acids: CSARVVVEQNYEQYF. The CDR3 DNA sequence: TGCAGTGCTAGAGTAGTCGTAGAACAGAACTACGAGCAGTACTTC.

V and J are TRBV5-4 and TRBJ1-5; no firm D call. Trimming removed 2 bases at V and 0 bases at J, with 9 bases between. This CDR3 region has 15 residues. Germline V CDR1 and CDR2: SGHNT, YYREEE (reference sequence). Written as DNA, the CDR3 is TGTGCCAGCAGCTTCCTCCCAGATAGCAATCAGCCCCAGCATTTT. Its protein is CASSFLPDSNQPQHF.

V usage is TRBV29-1 and J usage is TRBJ2-7; 8 bases match TRBD1. CDR3 size: 12 residues. The ends lost 6 bases at V and 3 bases at J; junction bases unmatched: 4. CDR1 is SQVTM and CDR2 is ANQGSEA in the germline V gene. The CDR3 DNA reads TGCAGCGTGGGGGACAGGAACTACGAGCAGTACTTC. Translation gives CSVGDRNYEQYF.

The chain carries TRBV23-1 and TRBJ2-3; D uncertain. TRBV23-1 is filed as an ORF, its function uncertain. The CDR3 contains 15 residues. V was clipped by 0 bases and J by 6 bases, with 13 bases between them. CDR3 in amino acids: CASSQSPGPSDTQYF. CDR3 DNA sequence: TGCGCCAGCAGTCAATCCCCGGGCCCGTCGGATACGCAGTATTTT.

This chain uses TRBV3-1 with TRBJ2-7; a possible D gene is TRBD1 (5 bases). Looked up from germline, CDR1 is LGHDT and CDR2 is YNNKEL (reference sequence). The CDR3 length is 15 residues. The V gene lost 1 base and the J gene lost 1 base, with 11 bases spanning the gap. This CDR3 reads CASSQGAGLSYEQYF. The CDR3 bases are TGTGCCAGCAGCCAAGGGGCAGGGTTGTCCTACGAGCAGTACTTC.